The present TCR beta chain was sequenced within a study of shared clonotypes between healthy human individuals (dated by TCRdb to 2020 to 2022). A note on the overall study: The cohort comprised a couple of women and three men aged 18 to 49 years. For each donor, three plates each were used for CD4 naive and CD4 memory, two plates were used for CD8 naive, and one plate was used for CD8 memory. The study deeply sequenced blood TCR repertoires of 5 or 6 healthy adults to estimate repertoire size and the extent of clonotype sharing between individuals. Each donor's leukapheresis produced roughly between roughly 0.85 and 10 billion PBMCs. Libraries were prepared and TCR repertoires were sequenced by different laboratories using diverse techniques, in order to increase sequencing depth and limit assay-specific biases. Here is what the overall study found, with its caveats: Clonotypes shared by all four sorted-subset donors showed higher generation probabilities than non-shared clonotypes. Even with the large sequencing depth, rarefaction of the sorted-subset datasets indicated that sequencing was incomplete. Naive subsets generally had larger estimated clonotype richness than memory subsets. Sharing across several donors was observed for roughly 5% of naive CD4, under 4% of naive CD8, 2% to 2.5% of memory CD4, and around 0.4% of memory CD8 clonotypes. The genetic and exposure-history diversity represented was limited by the small number of donors. Pairwise subsampling indicated that sequencing depth was expected to affect the degree of clonotype sharing among donors. Sampling was restricted to blood, and TCR repertoires in tissues likely differ from the TCR repertoires found in blood.

The germline V gene encodes CDR1 MNHNY and CDR2 SVGAGI (reference sequence). The CDR3 starts with the cysteine, ends with the phenylalanine, and has 12 residues. CDR3 DNA only is kept here, 36 bases in frame from base 1. V was cut back by 4 bases and J by 7 bases, leaving a gap of 7 bases between them. CD8 naive samples were CD45RO-negative cells positively selected for CCR7, giving a CD45RA+CCR7+ population that excluded TemRA cells. Healthy HIV-negative adults with no recently reported acute infections or vaccinations were included as donors. All donors were Caucasian adults living in Nashville, Tennessee, USA. Blood was obtained by leukapheresis, after which PBMCs were separated by Ficoll-Histopaque density gradient centrifugation and cryopreserved in liquid nitrogen vapor phase. Purity and quantity of every magnetically sorted T cell population were checked by analytical flow cytometry. Genomic DNA was isolated from every sorted fraction and measured by UV absorbance on a Nanodrop 2000c.

In the case of this clone: Its antigen is currently not known. Base qualities are missing; no much larger clone stands one base away.

Using the deep immunoSEQ assay, TCR CDR3 regions were amplified from genomic DNA by multiplex PCR. Extracted genomic DNA from each cell subset was distributed evenly across all wells of several immunoSEQ 96-well plates, and each plate was treated as a replicate. For sorted subsets, each replicate PCR was loaded with around 220 ng genomic DNA, equivalent to 25,000 to 30,000 T cell genomes. Purified libraries were measured with a Qubit 3.0 fluorometer, size-checked on a Bioanalyzer 2100, and measured again with the KAPA Library Quantification kit. Each immunoSEQ 96-well plate was sequenced on its own single-read 150-cycle Illumina NextSeq 550 flow cell. The source study handled its data this way. Because the immunoSEQ output included only junctional sequences and no quality scores, the filtering could not be the same as the filtering used for full-length reads. To assign V/J genes and CDR3, sequences were annotated against IMGT germline references using PyIR, a Python wrapper for IgBLAST v1.9. Reads were removed for weak V/J assignments (E-value above 1e-6), missing CDR3, stop codons, out-of-frame junctions, or ambiguous translated residues. V3J clonotypes were defined as sequences sharing the same inferred V gene, J gene, and CDR3 amino acid sequence. Percentage overlap between repertoires was calculated by dividing the number of shared unique clonotypes by the size of the smaller repertoire. Three approaches were used to assess repertoire richness: RTK rarefaction, the Chao1 estimator, and Recon v2.1 estimates of unobserved clonotypes. Generation probabilities for all TCRbeta clonotypes obtained by the gDNA method from four donors were computed using OLGA. In its TCRdb copy, this immuneACCESS table keeps in-frame sequences only and misses some clones. Where compared with another copy, unresolved V genes explain less than half of these, and the others have no known cause. That table furnishes V, J and clone size, whereas the DNA furnished D and trimming. The sample has fewer than 1 million clones on record, approximately 96% of them singletons. About 0.21% of the sample is in the top ten clones.

Sequencing was performed on naive CD8+ T cells sorted from blood. The sample's cell subset or site label, decoded: CD45RA+CCR7+. The rearrangement joined TRBV6-6 to TRBJ2-2; the D gene identity is not certain. This TCR derives from a man aged 30-40 years in good health. The DNA reads as follows: TGTGCCAGCAGTTCTGACTTCGGGGAGCTGTTTTTT. Translation gives CASSSDFGELFF.